This T cell receptor beta chain was identified during a study of siplizumab effects on memory and regulatory T cells. Profiled with immunoSEQ multiplex PCR; TCRdb holds only in-frame clones, not every one. This sample has over 65,000 clones, with roughly 94% found just once. The sample was CD8+ T cells sorted from blood. The sequence derives from a human donor in good health.

The CDR3 nucleotides are TGTGCCAGCAGTTTAGGCGCGGGAGGGTACGAGCAGTACTTC. Amino acid sequence: CASSLGAGGYEQYF. V is TRBV27 and J is TRBJ2-7; 9 positions agree with TRBD2. CDR3 length: 14 residues. Germline CDR1 is MNHEY and CDR2 is SMNVEV (reference sequence). V gave up 2 bases and J gave up 4 bases; unmatched junction bases: 3.